This T cell receptor beta chain was profiled in a study of blood T cell repertoires in COVID-19. Study details: Both acute and convalescent COVID-19 samples were obtained from the United States, Italy and Spain.

The data were produced by immunoSEQ multiplex PCR, yet TCRdb's version contains in-frame clones alone and is incomplete. The sample shows 200,000 to 300,000 clones, about 84% of them seen only once. Losses at the gene ends were 5 bases for V and 0 bases for J; bases not matched to a gene: 2. The CDR3 is 13 residues long. Germline V gene data show CDR1 as GTSNPN and CDR2 as SVGIG (reference sequence). Participants were aged about 18 to 89 years from around 25 US areas. Two consecutive negative NP/OP PCR tests, clearance, or resolved symptoms defined Cohort 3 recovery. The sequenced sample was PBMCs or T cells enriched from blood (not recorded which). The chain has TRBV30 and TRBJ2-7; 9 bases fit TRBD2. This clonotype originated in a woman in her forties or fifties who had recovered from COVID-19. The CDR3 reads CAWGSGGSYEQYF. The CDR3 bases are TGTGCCTGGGGTAGCGGGGGCTCCTACGAGCAGTACTTC.